Listed here are 7 T cell receptor beta chains from one sample, sequenced in a study of cytomegalovirus exposure and HLA in healthy donors. Vbeta (60) and Jbeta (13) primers were used in the PCR. TCRdb's copy holds only in-frame clones and misses some; the assay was immunoSEQ multiplex PCR. Of under 200,000 clones listed, just under 80% were seen once; the top ten hold roughly 1.2%. Source material: PBMCs. Every receptor here comes from a woman in her forties or fifties in good health and CMV-seronegative.

The CDR3 region has the DNA TGTGCCAGCAGTAATGCGGCCGGGGGTCAAGAGACCCAGTACTTC. Translation: CASSNAAGGQETQYF. V usage is TRBV27 and J usage is TRBJ2-5, with D perhaps TRBD2 (6 bases). V lost 5 bases and J 2 bases, leaving 15 bases between the germline ends. Germline V gene sequence: CDR1 MNHEY, CDR2 SMNVEV (reference sequence). This CDR3 is built from 15 residues.

The chain carries TRBV6-6 and TRBJ1-4, with TRBD1 identical over 7 bases. Unmatched junction bases numbered 8, after V lost 2 bases and J lost 17 bases. CDR1 is MNHNY, CDR2 SVGAGI, per germline (reference sequence). This CDR3 spans 12 amino acids. The CDR3 DNA is TGTGCCAGCAGTTACGGCCGGGACAGAGGATTTTTT. Translated: CASSYGRDRGFF.

The rearrangement links TRBV10-3 to TRBJ1-5; no clear D. The germline CDR1 and CDR2 sequences are ENHRY and SYGVKD. Trimming stripped 10 bases from V and 5 bases from J, with 18 bases between. This CDR3 comprises 14 residues. The CDR3: CATGARGQDQPQHF. CDR3 nucleotide sequence: TGTGCCACCGGAGCCAGAGGGCAAGATCAGCCCCAGCATTTT.

A remark on this clone: A much bigger clone sits one base away, suggesting this may be a read error. The chain employs TRBV11-3 and TRBJ2-2; D is unresolved. Per germline, CDR1 SGHNT and CDR2 YENEEA. Trimming removed 1 base from V and 5 bases from J, with 5 bases in between. This CDR3 region has 13 residues. The CDR3 DNA reads as TGTGCCAGCAGCTTAGGAGGAACCGGGGAGCTGTTTTTT. Its translation: CASSLGGTGELFF.

The rearrangement uses TRBV5-1 and TRBJ2-2, with 9 bases fitting TRBD2. The germline gives CDR1 SGHRS, CDR2 YFSETQ. J was trimmed by 3 bases and V by 3 bases; bases with no gene match: 3. CDR3 length: 15 amino acids. The CDR3 nucleotides read TGCGCCAGCAGCTCTAGCGGGACCTACACCGGGGAGCTGTTTTTT. It translates to CASSSSGTYTGELFF.

J is TRBJ2-7 and V is TRBV9; D perhaps matches TRBD2 (5 bases). Germline V CDR1 and CDR2: SGDLS, YYNGEE. The length of the CDR3 is 14 residues. V was pared by 3 bases and J by 4 bases, with 14 bases between. The CDR3 loop reads CASSATSPGYEQYF. The CDR3 region has the DNA TGTGCCAGCAGCGCGACGTCCCCGGGGTACGAGCAGTACTTC.

The chain joins TRBV7-9 to TRBJ2-7, with D possibly TRBD2 on 6 matching bases. The CDR3 consists of 14 residues. V shed 5 bases and J shed 3 bases, with 14 bases lying between them. CDR1 is SEHNR, CDR2 FQNEAQ, per germline (reference sequence). In DNA, the CDR3 is TGTGCCAGCAGCGGGGGGTCCTTAGTCTACGAGCAGTACTTC. Translation: CASSGGSLVYEQYF. Based on the CDR3 plus reference TRBV7-9 and TRBJ2-7, the full variable domain is DTGVSQNPRHKITKRGQNVTFRCDPISEHNRLYWYRQTLGQGPEFLTYFQNEAQLEKSRLLSDRFSAERPKGSFSTLEIQRTEQGDSAMYLCASSGGSLVYEQYFGPGTRLTVT.